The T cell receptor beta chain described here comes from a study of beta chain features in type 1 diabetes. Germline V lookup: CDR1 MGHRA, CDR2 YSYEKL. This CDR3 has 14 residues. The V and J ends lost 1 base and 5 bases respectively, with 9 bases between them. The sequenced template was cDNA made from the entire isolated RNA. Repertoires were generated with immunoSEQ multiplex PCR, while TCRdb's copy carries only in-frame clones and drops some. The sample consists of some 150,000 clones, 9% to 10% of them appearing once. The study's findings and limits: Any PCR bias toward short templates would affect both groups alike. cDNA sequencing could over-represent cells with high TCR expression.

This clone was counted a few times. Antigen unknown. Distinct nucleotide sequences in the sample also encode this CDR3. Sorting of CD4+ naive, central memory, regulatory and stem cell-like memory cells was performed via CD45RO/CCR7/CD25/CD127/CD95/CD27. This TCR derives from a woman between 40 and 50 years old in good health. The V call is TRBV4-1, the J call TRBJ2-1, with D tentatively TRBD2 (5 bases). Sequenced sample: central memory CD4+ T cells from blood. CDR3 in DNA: TGCGCCAGCAGCCAAGCCGGGGTCGACAATGAGCAGTTCTTC. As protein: CASSQAGVDNEQFF.